The rows below give T cell receptor beta chains drawn from one sample of a study of vaccination and CD4 T cells after COVID-19. TCRdb ran MiXCR on the PCR reads and lists one entry per CDR3 protein. The table records about 11,000 distinct CDR3 sequences, around 75% of them present only once. No antigen is known for these receptors. The source material was CD4+ T cells from blood, cultured in vitro. Source of these receptors: a human donor who had recovered from COVID-19. CDR3s include the opening cysteine and the closing phenylalanine or tryptophan.

j_call v_call cdr3_length cdr3_aa
TRBJ2-5 TRBV30 14 CAWSVWSGRETQYF
TRBJ1-6 TRBV27 15 CATRDRVLYNSPLHF
TRBJ1-1 TRBV6-1 11 CASSDDYEAFF
TRBJ1-5 TRBV6-2/TRBV6-3 14 CASSRGGGDQPQHF
TRBJ2-6 TRBV29-1 12 CSVGSGANVLTF
TRBJ1-5 TRBV6-1 18 CASSERGQGAGGNQPQHF
TRBJ2-5 TRBV7-2 13 CASSLAPRETQYF
TRBJ2-7 TRBV7-9 15 CASSSRTSGSYEQYF
TRBJ1-6 TRBV6-2/TRBV6-3 15 CASRLRGQPISPLHF
TRBJ1-1 TRBV20-1 15 CSARDRGTGSTEAFF
TRBJ1-6 TRBV20-1 13 CSAPRGSMGALHF
TRBJ1-6 TRBV20-1 15 CSARPSGTGNSPLHF
TRBJ1-2 TRBV6-2/TRBV6-3 13 CATGRGRNYGYTF
TRBJ2-6 TRBV10-3 17 CAITPGQGSSGANVLTF
TRBJ2-3 TRBV28 12 CASSPGHHTQYF
TRBJ2-7 TRBV24-1 11 CATSRDYEQYF
TRBJ2-7 TRBV7-9 14 CAASRGGNLYEQYF
TRBJ1-6 TRBV7-9 15 CASSRGTGDNSPLHF
TRBJ2-7 TRBV28 14 CASWTGTHSYEQYF
TRBJ2-5 TRBV7-6 15 CASSLITGPRETQYF
TRBJ1-1 TRBV15 16 CATSRDRTPTNTEAFF
TRBJ2-7 TRBV6-1 14 CASIIGGPNYEQYF
TRBJ1-2 TRBV28 14 CASSLTGSHYGYTF
TRBJ1-2 TRBV20-1 14 CSAKPLSGIDGYTF
TRBJ2-5 TRBV7-2 13 CASSFDRDETQYF
TRBJ1-2 TRBV15 14 CATSRVQGRNGYTF
TRBJ1-1 TRBV12-3/TRBV12-4 14 CASTGGAMNTEAFF
TRBJ2-5 TRBV6-2/TRBV6-3 13 CASSGQNQETQYF
TRBJ1-5 TRBV6-1 15 CASRSRGARDQPQHF
TRBJ1-5 TRBV6-1 15 CASSLTRTANQPQHF
TRBJ2-7 TRBV24-1 13 CATGSGGLDEQYF
TRBJ1-2 TRBV10-3 14 CAISGQGEGYGYTF
TRBJ2-1 TRBV20-1 12 CSARTSWGEQFF
TRBJ1-6 TRBV7-2 15 CASSWTGVDNSPLHF
TRBJ1-5 TRBV24-1 16 CATSDGAFGPDQPQHF
TRBJ2-7 TRBV20-1 13 CSARGQGFDEQYF
TRBJ2-5 TRBV27 14 CATKTSGRGETQYF
TRBJ1-5 TRBV20-1 14 CSAEDRNSNQPQHF
TRBJ1-5 TRBV15 13 CATSREWVQPQHF
TRBJ2-5 TRBV24-1 14 CATSDLGQQETQYF
TRBJ1-2 TRBV7-2 12 CASTNSRWGYTF
TRBJ1-1 TRBV27 12 CASSKVGTEAFF
TRBJ2-3 TRBV15 12 CATSRDGDTQYF
TRBJ1-2 TRBV24-1 11 CATSDFFGYTF
TRBJ1-5 TRBV24-1 14 CATSDGQYNQPQHF
TRBJ2-2 TRBV15 16 CATSRDVANLPRELFF
TRBJ2-5 TRBV7-6 16 CASSFGTSGSGETQYF
TRBJ1-2 TRBV19 15 CASSIGDSVRGGYTF
TRBJ1-2 TRBV7-9 13 CASSLKGSSGYTF
TRBJ1-5 TRBV20-1 13 CSADDRNNQPQHF